This record concerns one T cell receptor (beta chain) sequence. Antigen unknown. This specimen comes from a study of shared clonotypes between healthy human individuals. As for the study in general: Each donor's CD4 naive and CD4 memory cells filled three plates apiece, CD8 naive two, and CD8 memory one.

The method was immunoSEQ multiplex PCR; TCRdb's version includes in-frame clones alone and lacks a portion of them. The repertoire includes roughly 2,300,000 clones, 85% to 95% of them detected once, and more than 0.35% sits in the top ten. The study, taken as a whole, reports: A reduction in generation probabilities was seen for non-shared clonotypes relative to those shared by all four donors. Investigators expected sequencing depth to affect clonotype sharing among donors.

The receptor was isolated from a man between 18 and 29 years old in good health. Some clones in this sample may be carry-over from other donors' samples. Sequencing input: naive CD4+ T cells from PBMCs. The subset here: CD45RA+ positively selected.

The CDR3 protein is CASSTLMVGGRGTEAFF. The CDR3 coding sequence is TGTGCCAGCAGCACCCTTATGGTCGGGGGAAGAGGCACTGAAGCTTTCTTT. This chain joins TRBV27 and TRBJ1-1; D might be TRBD1 (5 bases). Germline values: CDR1 MNHEY, CDR2 SMNVEV (reference sequence). V was pared by 6 bases and J by 4 bases, with 24 bases between. The CDR3 spans 17 residues.